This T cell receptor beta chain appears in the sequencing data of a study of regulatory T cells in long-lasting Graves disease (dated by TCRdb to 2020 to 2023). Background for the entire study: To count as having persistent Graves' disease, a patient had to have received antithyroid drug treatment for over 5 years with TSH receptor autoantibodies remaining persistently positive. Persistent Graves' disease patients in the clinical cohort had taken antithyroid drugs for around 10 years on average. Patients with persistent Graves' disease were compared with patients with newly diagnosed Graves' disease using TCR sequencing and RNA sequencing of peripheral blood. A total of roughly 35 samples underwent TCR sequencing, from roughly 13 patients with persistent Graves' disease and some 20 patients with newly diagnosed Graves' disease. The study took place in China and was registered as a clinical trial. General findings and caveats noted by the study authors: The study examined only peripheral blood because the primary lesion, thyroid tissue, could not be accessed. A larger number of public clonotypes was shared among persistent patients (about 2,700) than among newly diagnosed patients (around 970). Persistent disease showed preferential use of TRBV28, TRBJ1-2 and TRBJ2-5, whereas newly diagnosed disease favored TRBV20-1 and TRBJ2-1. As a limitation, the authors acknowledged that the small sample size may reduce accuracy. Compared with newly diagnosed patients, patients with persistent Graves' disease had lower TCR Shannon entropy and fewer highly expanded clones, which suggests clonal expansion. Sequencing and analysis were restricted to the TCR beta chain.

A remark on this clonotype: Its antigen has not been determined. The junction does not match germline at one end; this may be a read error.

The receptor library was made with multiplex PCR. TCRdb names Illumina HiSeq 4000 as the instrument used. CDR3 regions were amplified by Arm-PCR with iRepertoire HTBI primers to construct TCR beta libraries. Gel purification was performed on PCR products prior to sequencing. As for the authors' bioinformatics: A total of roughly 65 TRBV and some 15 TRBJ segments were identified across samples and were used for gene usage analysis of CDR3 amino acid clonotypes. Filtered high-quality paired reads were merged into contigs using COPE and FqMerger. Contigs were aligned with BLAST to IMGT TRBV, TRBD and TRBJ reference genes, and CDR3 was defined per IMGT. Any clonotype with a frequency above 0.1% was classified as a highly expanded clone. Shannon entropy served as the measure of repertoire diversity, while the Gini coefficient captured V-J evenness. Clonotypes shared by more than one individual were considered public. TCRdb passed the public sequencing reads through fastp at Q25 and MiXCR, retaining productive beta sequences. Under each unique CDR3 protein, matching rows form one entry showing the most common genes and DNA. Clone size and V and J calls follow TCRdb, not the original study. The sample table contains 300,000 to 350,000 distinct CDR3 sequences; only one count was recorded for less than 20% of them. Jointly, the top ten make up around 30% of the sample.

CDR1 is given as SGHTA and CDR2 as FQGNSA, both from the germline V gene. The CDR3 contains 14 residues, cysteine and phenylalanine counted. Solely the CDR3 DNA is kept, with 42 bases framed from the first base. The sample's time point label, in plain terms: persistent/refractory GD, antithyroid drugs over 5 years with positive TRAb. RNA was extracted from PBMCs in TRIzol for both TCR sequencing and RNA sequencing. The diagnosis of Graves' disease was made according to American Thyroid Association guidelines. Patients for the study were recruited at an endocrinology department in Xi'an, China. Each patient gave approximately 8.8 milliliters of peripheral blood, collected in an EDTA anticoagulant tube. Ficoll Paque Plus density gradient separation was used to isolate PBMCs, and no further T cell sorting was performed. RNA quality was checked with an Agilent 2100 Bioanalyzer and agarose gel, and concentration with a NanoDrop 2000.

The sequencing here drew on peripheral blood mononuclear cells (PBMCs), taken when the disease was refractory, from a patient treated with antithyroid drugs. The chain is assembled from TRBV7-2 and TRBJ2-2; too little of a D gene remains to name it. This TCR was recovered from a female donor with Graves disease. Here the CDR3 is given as CAGSLVPNTGELFF. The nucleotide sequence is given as TGTGCCGGCAGCTTAGTACCGAACACCGGGGAGCTGTTTTTT.